This T cell receptor beta chain was recovered during a study of cytomegalovirus exposure and HLA in healthy donors. The overall study: As an earlier analysis found, some 180 million T cells yielded around 110 million unique TCR beta sequences. The study, taken as a whole, reports: The study found most TCR sequences rare, yet found some public TCRs in many donors. Researchers reportedly found TCR beta sequences accurately predicted most subjects' HLA-A and HLA-B alleles.

On this clone itself: Its antigen is unknown.

The PCR had 60 Vbeta and 13 Jbeta primers. Assay: immunoSEQ multiplex PCR; the TCRdb copy retains only in-frame clones and omits some. The sample consists of 110,000 to 150,000 clones, around 78% of them appearing once. Germline CDR1 LGHNA, CDR2 YSLEER. The CDR3 length is 16 residues. Deletions cut 0 bases from V and 4 bases from J, with 13 bases between. The clonotype was recovered from a male donor in good health and CMV-seronegative. The rearrangement joins TRBV4-3 to TRBJ2-1; D gene unclear. Sample: PBMCs. CDR3 region: CASSQDLQYYYNEQFF. The CDR3 DNA reads as TGCGCCAGCAGCCAAGATCTCCAGTACTATTACAATGAGCAGTTCTTC.